These 22 T cell receptor beta chains originate from one sample sequenced in a study of shared clonotypes between healthy human individuals. Sequencing was performed with immunoSEQ multiplex PCR; in TCRdb, only in-frame clones are kept and a portion is missing. The table shows 2 million to 2.5 million clones, with over 85% occurring only once. The sample comprised naive CD4+ T cells from PBMCs. Subset specified: CD45RA+ positively selected. The receptors were gathered from a man aged 18 to 30 in good health. Some clones in this sample may be carry-over from other donors' samples.

The chain is built from TRBV11-1 and TRBJ2-7; 7 bases agree with TRBD1. Germline V gives CDR1 SGHAT, CDR2 FQDESV (reference sequence). V dropped 2 bases and J dropped 1; count of bases not matched to a gene: 2. The CDR3 is 14 residues long. CDR3 loop: CASSLLDRSYEQYF. In DNA, the CDR3 is TGTGCCAGCAGCTTATTGGACAGGTCCTACGAGCAGTACTTC.

V is TRBV11-2 and J is TRBJ2-1, with D possibly TRBD1 on 5 matching bases. The CDR3 is made up of 15 amino acids. V shed 0 bases and J shed 6 bases, with 12 bases lying between them. Looked up from germline, CDR1 is SGHAT and CDR2 is FQNNGV. The CDR3 protein is CASSLEGWQGNEQFF. The CDR3 bases are TGTGCCAGCAGCTTAGAAGGATGGCAGGGCAATGAGCAGTTCTTC.

The chain has TRBV7-3 and TRBJ1-1; D gene uncertain. V was cut by 2 bases and J by 4 bases, with 11 bases left in between. Germline lookup yields CDR1 SGHTA and CDR2 FQGTGA. The CDR3 is made up of 14 amino acids. The CDR3 DNA is TGTGCCAGCAGCTTAGCTCGGTCTACCACTGAAGCTTTCTTT. Its translation is CASSLARSTTEAFF.

This clone showed up just once. The J gene is TRBJ2-5, the V gene TRBV27; D ambiguous. This CDR3 contains 11 residues. CDR1 and CDR2 (germline): MNHEY, SMNVEV (reference sequence). V lost 4 bases and J 7 bases, leaving 7 bases between the germline ends. CDR3 sequence reads: CASSYEGTQYF. As DNA, the CDR3 is TGTGCCAGCAGTTATGAAGGGACCCAGTACTTC.

This chain connects TRBV5-1 to TRBJ1-5; D gene ambiguous. V was shortened by 4 bases and J by 2 bases, with 10 bases between the two germline ends. This CDR3 comprises 14 residues. Germline CDR1 SGHRS, CDR2 YFSETQ. The DNA for the CDR3 is TGCGCCAGCAGCCCTACGCCAGGCAATCAGCCCCAGCATTTT. It is translated as CASSPTPGNQPQHF.

This clone occurred once. The V and J genes are TRBV14 and TRBJ2-1; 8 bases align to TRBD2. The CDR3 runs to 15 residues. J lost 5 bases, V lost 3 bases, and 6 bases had no gene match. Germline V CDR1 and CDR2: SGHDN, FVKESK. The chain's CDR3 is CASSQLAGVHNEQFF. In DNA, the CDR3 is TGTGCCAGCAGCCAGCTAGCGGGCGTCCACAATGAGCAGTTCTTC. Based on the CDR3 plus reference TRBV14 and TRBJ2-1, the full variable domain is EAGVTQFPSHSVIEKGQTVTLRCDPISGHDNLYWYRRVMGKEIKFLLHFVKESKQDESGMPNNRFLAERTGGTYSTLKVQPAELEDSGVYFCASSQLAGVHNEQFFGPGTRLTVL.

The chain is built from TRBV30 and TRBJ2-4; D is unclear. V was cut by 2 bases and J by 4 bases, with 6 bases left in between. The germline gives CDR1 GTSNPN, CDR2 SVGIG (reference sequence). There are 12 residues in the CDR3. DNA of the CDR3: TGTGCCTGGAGTAGAGAAAAAAACATTCAGTACTTC. Protein product: CAWSREKNIQYF.

The J gene is TRBJ2-4, the V gene TRBV18; D ambiguous. Germline-derived CDR1 and CDR2 are KGHSH and LQKENI. This CDR3 spans 17 amino acids. Trimming took off 3 bases at V and 1 base at J, with 16 bases between the two ends. The CDR3 nucleotides are TGTGCCAGCTCACCGTGGCCTCCCCTCGAGGCCAAAAACATTCAGTACTTC. Residues: CASSPWPPLEAKNIQYF.

The V and J genes are TRBV27 and TRBJ1-2, with D perhaps TRBD1 (5 bases). The V and J ends lost 3 bases and 6 bases respectively, with 11 bases between them. The V gene's germline CDR1 is MNHEY and CDR2 SMNVEV (reference sequence). The CDR3 loop spans 13 amino acids. The CDR3 DNA reads as TGTGCCAGCAGTTTTAGGGACGGCCATGGCTACACCTTC. This translates into CASSFRDGHGYTF.

Details on this clone: This same CDR3 is encoded by further DNA sequences in the sample. The V and J genes are TRBV18 and TRBJ1-1; the D gene is possibly TRBD1 (5 bases). There are 13 residues in the CDR3. The V end was cut by 2 bases, the J end by 1 base, with 5 bases between. CDR1 is KGHSH and CDR2 is LQKENI in the germline V gene. This chain's CDR3 is CASSPRGNTEAFF. The CDR3 DNA is TGTGCCAGCTCACCAAGGGGGAACACTGAAGCTTTCTTT.

The V gene is TRBV5-1, the J gene TRBJ2-1; maybe TRBD2 (6 bases). Germline CDR1 is SGHRS and CDR2 is YFSETQ. This CDR3 has 15 residues. V was pared by 6 bases and J by 0 bases, with 13 bases between. DNA for the CDR3: TGCGCCAGCACCCTCTCCGGGAGCTCCTACAATGAGCAGTTCTTC. Translated, it gives CASTLSGSSYNEQFF.

The chain couples TRBV2 to TRBJ2-1; weak D call: TRBD1 (7 bases). The germline gives CDR1 SNHLY, CDR2 FYNNEI. V gave up 4 bases and J gave up 7 bases, with 20 bases separating them. The CDR3 loop spans 16 amino acids. CDR3 residues: CASSVSGGSGRNEQFF. The DNA for the CDR3 is TGTGCCAGCAGTGTGTCAGGGGGGAGTGGGCGAAATGAGCAGTTCTTC. The variable domain in full, completed from reference TRBV2 and TRBJ2-1, reads EPEVTQTPSHQVTQMGQEVILRCVPISNHLYFYWYRQILGQKVEFLVSFYNNEISEKSEIFDDQFSVERPDGSNFTLKIRSTKLEDSAMYFCASSVSGGSGRNEQFFGPGTRLTVL.

The CDR3 region has the DNA TGTGCCAGCAGCTTAGCGCGGGTTAGGGCCCTCTCTGGAAACACCATATATTTT. Its protein product is CASSLARVRALSGNTIYF. The V gene is TRBV7-6, the J gene TRBJ1-3; D is unclear. This CDR3 spans 18 amino acids. Per the germline V gene, CDR1 is SGHVS and CDR2 is FNYEAQ. The ends were cut back, 0 bases at V and 0 bases at J, with 15 bases in the middle.

The genes are TRBV2 and TRBJ2-5; D may be TRBD1 (5 bases). The CDR3 consists of 15 residues. CDR1 and CDR2 (germline): SNHLY, FYNNEI. Trimming left V 2 bases short and J 4 bases short, with 14 bases between. CDR3 nucleotides: TGTGCCAGCAGTGAAAGGGGCAGGGTAGGAGAGACCCAGTACTTC. Translated, it gives CASSERGRVGETQYF.

This clone occurred once. The sample holds other DNA sequences that translate to the same CDR3. The gene calls are TRBV6-4 and TRBJ2-3, with TRBD2 identical over 7 bases. There are 14 residues in the CDR3. Germline assignment: CDR1 MRHNA and CDR2 SNTAGT. Trimming removed 0 bases from V and 3 bases from J; junction bases left unmatched: 0. CDR3 nucleotide sequence: TGTGCCAGCAGTGACTCGGGGGGGACAGATACGCAGTATTTT. This translates into CASSDSGGTDTQYF.

The chain carries TRBV5-1 and TRBJ1-1, with D possibly being TRBD1 (5 bases). Trimming shortened V by 5 bases and J by 2 bases, and 16 bases separated the two germline ends. The CDR3 sequence is 15 residues long. Germline V lookup: CDR1 SGHRS, CDR2 YFSETQ. The CDR3 DNA sequence: TGCGCCAGCAGGGGGGGAAGACAGACCAACACTGAAGCTTTCTTT. Amino acid sequence: CASRGGRQTNTEAFF.

The V and J genes are TRBV7-8 and TRBJ2-7; tentative D call: TRBD2 (5 bases). The CDR3 covers 15 residues. Germline CDR1 reads SGHVS; CDR2 reads FQNEAQ. Between the trimmed V and J ends, which lost 3 bases and 2 bases, there was a span of 14 bases. CDR3: CASSFLVAGAYEQYF. The CDR3 DNA sequence: TGTGCCAGCAGCTTCTTAGTAGCCGGGGCCTACGAGCAGTACTTC.

The chain is built from TRBV4-2 and TRBJ2-7; 9 bases are shared with TRBD2. The V gene's germline CDR1 is LGHNA and CDR2 YNFKEQ. The CDR3 sequence is 15 residues long. The trim removed 0 bases at V and 0 bases at J, leaving 0 bases unmatched. The CDR3 loop is CASSQEAGGSYEQYF. The DNA of the CDR3 is TGTGCCAGCAGCCAAGAAGCGGGAGGCTCCTACGAGCAGTACTTC.

As regards this clone: Other DNA sequences from this sample encode an identical CDR3 as well. This chain connects TRBV18 to TRBJ1-5; tentatively, D is TRBD1 (6 bases). CDR3 length: 13 amino acids. V was cut by 2 bases and J by 5 bases, with 7 bases left in between. From germline, CDR1 is KGHSH and CDR2 LQKENI. In DNA form, the CDR3 reads TGTGCCAGCTCACCAGACAGGCATCAGCCCCAGCATTTT. Amino acid sequence: CASSPDRHQPQHF.

V gene TRBV6-6 combines with J gene TRBJ2-4; D perhaps matches TRBD1 (5 bases). Germline V gene sequence: CDR1 MNHNY, CDR2 SVGAGI (reference sequence). V lost 6 bases, J lost 0 bases, and 15 bases lay in between. CDR3 length: 16 residues. This chain's CDR3 is CASRKGAVGAKNIQYF. The CDR3 DNA is TGTGCCAGCAGGAAAGGGGCGGTTGGAGCCAAAAACATTCAGTACTTC.

The chain joins TRBV6-1 to TRBJ2-7; TRBD1 aligns across 8 bases. The V gene's germline CDR1 is MNHNS and CDR2 SASEGT. The CDR3 is 14 residues long. Germline trimming cut 6 bases from V and 3 bases from J; bases unmatched to any gene: 7. CDR3 in DNA: TGTGCCAGCAGGCGACAGGGGAGAGGCTACGAGCAGTACTTC. Protein product: CASRRQGRGYEQYF.

Comment on this clone: This same CDR3 is encoded by further DNA sequences in the sample. The DNA for the CDR3 is TGTGCCAGCAGCTCACGCCCGTACAATGAGCAGTTCTTC. As protein: CASSSRPYNEQFF. The chain uses TRBV7-3 and TRBJ2-1; no reliable D call. V shed 4 bases and J shed 4 bases, with 8 bases lying between them. CDR3 length equals 13 residues. CDR1 and CDR2 (germline): SGHTA, FQGTGA. Combining the CDR3 with reference TRBV7-3 and TRBJ2-1 gives the whole variable domain GAGVSQTPSNKVTEKGKYVELRCDPISGHTALYWYRQSLGQGPEFLIYFQGTGAADDSGLPNDRFFAVRPEGSVSTLKIQRTERGDSAVYLCASSSRPYNEQFFGPGTRLTVL.